The 2 T cell receptor beta chains presented below share a single source sample, sequenced in a study of human T cells and chemical hapten exposure. TCRdb ran MiXCR on the RACE reads and lists one entry per CDR3 protein. In the table there are roughly 200,000 distinct CDR3 sequences, 24% of which are singletons. Indicated time point: patch test 3, about 24 weeks after DPC sensitization. The treatment: therapeutic diphenylcyclopropenone sensitization with weekly scalp DPC. The sample here was whole blood, taken in connection with sensitization to the hapten diphenylcyclopropenone (DPC). These receptors all stem from a woman between 35 and 50 years old with alopecia areata. Some clones in this sample may be carry-over from other donors' samples.

The chain couples TRBV6-2 or TRBV6-3 to TRBJ1-1; D possibly corresponds to TRBD1 (5 bases). The CDR3 contains 14 residues. V lost 4 bases and J 4 bases, leaving 13 bases between the germline ends. Germline V gene lookup returns CDR1 MNHEY and CDR2 SVGEGT. Here the CDR3 reads CASSLGTGSTEAFF. Here the CDR3 DNA reads TGTGCCAGCAGTTTGGGGACCGGGAGCACTGAAGCTTTCTTT.

The chain is built from TRBV15 and TRBJ1-2; TRBD1 might be the D (6 bases). Germline-derived CDR1 and CDR2 are LNHNV and YYDKDF (reference sequence). This CDR3 comprises 18 residues. Trimming pared 3 bases from V and 2 bases from J, leaving 22 bases between. CDR3 sequence: CATSSARPTGMGNYGYTF. The CDR3 DNA reads as TGTGCCACCAGCAGTGCCAGACCTACAGGGATGGGGAACTATGGCTACACCTTC.